These T cell receptor beta chains were read from a single sample in a study of T cell responses to AZD1222 COVID-19 vaccine. Using immunoSEQ multiplex PCR, the repertoire was profiled, and TCRdb retains in-frame clones only, with some absent. Seen here are 150,000 to 200,000 clones, roughly 94% observed once, and the top ten hold about 0.64%. The sample consisted of peripheral blood, taken on day 0 of AZD1222 vaccination. These receptors originate from an adult in good health. Both conserved end residues are part of each CDR3.

V,J,CDR3
TRBV5-1,TRBJ2-5,CASSLGVSSREETQYF
TRBV11-3,TRBJ2-1,CASSLIRGHNEQFF
TRBV3-1/TRBV3-2,TRBJ2-1,CASSKGTPAYNEQFF
TRBV19,TRBJ1-2,CASTPSGTGNRYGYTF
TRBV3-1/TRBV3-2,TRBJ1-2,CASSPRGRTNYGYTF
TRBV2,TRBJ1-4,CASSLWGRANEKLFF
TRBV4-1,TRBJ1-1,CASSSRTGNTEAFF
TRBV11-2,TRBJ1-1,CASSLQQGAEAFF
TRBV3-1/TRBV3-2,TRBJ1-3,CASSQDFLENSGNTIYF
TRBV6-5,TRBJ1-4,CASSRSGAHNEKLFF
TRBV30,TRBJ1-2,CAWNRIGESGYTF
TRBV28,TRBJ2-2,CASDTTNAEHRGAVF
TRBV29-1,TRBJ1-2,CSVERTGFGRGYTF
TRBV5-1,TRBJ1-1,CASSLGRTGSGLGAFF
TRBV28,TRBJ1-4,CASTSGQGSEKLFF
TRBV19,TRBJ1-2,CASSIQGRTNYGYTF
TRBV29-1,TRBJ2-3,CSVEPYYRETDTQYF
TRBV27,TRBJ2-7,CASSLSDGAQQTPYEQYF
TRBV6-2/TRBV6-3,TRBJ2-3,CASSYPLGGTSTDTQYF
TRBV10-3,TRBJ2-1,CAIRLAGVDEQFF
TRBV20-1,TRBJ1-2,CSAKGGDGYTF
TRBV4-1,TRBJ2-7,CASSQEVLAPYEQYF
TRBV10-1,TRBJ1-1,CASSESPAGLNTEAFF
TRBV4-2,TRBJ2-2,CASSQDAGELFF
TRBV7-9,TRBJ1-1,CASSEGRGITEAFF
TRBV28,TRBJ2-3,CASSSLTGTSATSTDTQYF
TRBV5-1,TRBJ1-1,CASSPVTRNTEAFF
TRBV7-9,TRBJ1-2,CASSPFRTEPNYGYTF
TRBV13,TRBJ1-4,CASSSRDPRKEKLFF
TRBV5-5,TRBJ1-4,CASSPADIYEKLFF
TRBV5-4,TRBJ2-2,CASSTGTGELFF
TRBV6-5,TRBJ1-5,CASSSEGIQPQHF
TRBV7-2,TRBJ2-2,CASSFKLDTGELFF
TRBV28,TRBJ1-2,CASRPAGTGHGYTF
TRBV10-1,TRBJ1-1,CASSEEVNTEAFF
TRBV4-1,TRBJ2-5,CASSQDGRSGRGTQYF
TRBV3-1/TRBV3-2,TRBJ2-7,CASSTRGALPSYEQYF
TRBV10-3,TRBJ1-1,CATSQNTEAFF
TRBV12-3/TRBV12-4,TRBJ2-7,CASSYGSSYEQYF
TRBV3-1/TRBV3-2,TRBJ2-6,CAGGYSGANVLTF
TRBV6-5,TRBJ2-3,CASSYGLPFYTDTQYF
TRBV28,TRBJ2-2,CASSSGTSGSGGELFF
TRBV7-9,TRBJ1-2,CASSSTGPANYGYTF
TRBV5-4,TRBJ1-2,CASSPGTGNYGYTF
TRBV6-4,TRBJ1-2,CASSDSNTGGYTF
TRBV12-5,TRBJ2-7,CASAPGLQGYEQYF
TRBV3-1/TRBV3-2,TRBJ2-2,CASSSRLTNTGELFF
TRBV12-5,TRBJ1-2,CASGLGGTDYGYTF
TRBV24-1,TRBJ2-1,CATSAHLNNEQFF